These 30 T cell receptor beta chains were all obtained from the same sample, sequenced in a study of cytomegalovirus exposure and HLA in healthy donors. The assay was immunoSEQ multiplex PCR, and TCRdb's table has in-frame clones only and misses some. The sample has some 250,000 clones, 75% to 90% seen once. Sequenced: PBMCs. These TCRs come from a woman under 40 in good health and CMV-seropositive.

The V gene is TRBV27, the J gene TRBJ1-5; D unclear. Germline loops: CDR1 MNHEY, CDR2 SMNVEV (reference sequence). V gave up 2 bases and J gave up 3 bases, with 8 bases separating them. CDR3 length equals 14 residues. The CDR3 DNA is TGTGCCAGCAGTTTAGCGGGAAACAATCAGCCCCAGCATTTT. It specifies CASSLAGNNQPQHF.

This clone appeared once. This rearrangement joins TRBV9 to TRBJ2-3, with D perhaps matching TRBD2 (5 bases). Trimming took off 0 bases at V and 2 bases at J, with 10 bases between the two ends. Germline loops: CDR1 SGDLS, CDR2 YYNGEE. The CDR3 has 15 residues. In nucleotides, the CDR3 is TGTGCCAGCAGCGTAGGAGGGATAGCCACAGATACGCAGTATTTT. It codes for CASSVGGIATDTQYF.

The rearrangement uses TRBV7-8 and TRBJ1-2; 10 nucleotides line up with TRBD1. Germline values: CDR1 SGHVS, CDR2 FQNEAQ. The CDR3 totals 15 residues. Trimming at V came to 5 bases and at J to 4 bases, leaving 7 bases not matched to a gene. The CDR3 sequence: CASSPTGGWGYGYTF. CDR3 DNA sequence: TGTGCCAGCAGCCCGACAGGGGGCTGGGGCTATGGCTACACCTTC.

The genes are TRBV5-1 and TRBJ2-7; 8 nucleotides line up with TRBD1. Per the germline V gene, CDR1 is SGHRS and CDR2 is YFSETQ. The CDR3 sequence is 18 residues long. The trim removed 3 bases at V and 2 bases at J, leaving 16 bases unmatched. DNA for the CDR3: TGCGCCAGCAGCTGGCATCACGGCGAACAGGGGGTTCCCTACGAGCAGTACTTC. As protein: CASSWHHGEQGVPYEQYF. The entire variable domain, with the rest obtained from reference TRBV5-1 and TRBJ2-7, is as follows: KAGVTQTPRYLIKTRGQQVTLSCSPISGHRSVSWYQQTPGQGLQFLFEYFSETQRNKGNFPGRFSGRQFSNSRSEMNVSTLELGDSALYLCASSWHHGEQGVPYEQYFGPGTRLTVT.

The gene calls are TRBV5-4 and TRBJ2-7; the D gene is possibly TRBD2 (5 bases). Germline CDR1 and CDR2: SGHNT and YYREEE (reference sequence). Trimming took 0 bases from V and 3 from J, leaving 7 bases between them. The CDR3 loop spans 13 amino acids. The CDR3 loop is CASSLGGNYEQYF. In nucleotides, the CDR3 is TGTGCCAGCAGCTTGGGAGGGAACTACGAGCAGTACTTC.

The chain is built from TRBV19 and TRBJ2-7; 10 bases match TRBD1. The CDR3 runs 15 residues. The trim removed 9 bases at V and 2 bases at J, leaving 10 bases unmatched. Germline V CDR1 and CDR2: LNHDA, SQIVND (reference sequence). CDR3 sequence reads: CASRQEGTGAYEQYF. The CDR3 DNA reads TGTGCCAGCCGCCAAGAAGGGACAGGGGCCTACGAGCAGTACTTC.

A word on this clone: A much larger clone lies one base from this, so it may be a read error. This chain uses TRBV6-5 with TRBJ2-1, with 12 bases aligning to TRBD2. CDR1 and CDR2 from the germline V gene are MNHEY and SVGAGI. The CDR3 has 15 residues. The V and J ends lost 6 bases and 5 bases, in that order; junction bases with no gene match: 5. The CDR3 bases are TGTGCCAGCAGCCACGGACTAGCGGGAAACAATGAGCAGTTCTTC. Translated: CASSHGLAGNNEQFF.

The chain couples TRBV18 to TRBJ1-1; D unresolved. The CDR3 extends over 12 amino acids. With 6 bases removed from V and 5 bases from J, the gap between germline ends came to 10 bases. CDR1 is KGHSH and CDR2 is LQKENI in the germline V gene. The CDR3 DNA reads as TGTGCCAGCTCTACGGGTCGGACTGAAGCTTTCTTT. Translated, it gives CASSTGRTEAFF.

V is TRBV5-1 and J is TRBJ2-3, with 9 positions matching TRBD2. With V trimmed by 0 bases and J by 1 base, 6 bases remained unmatched. CDR3 length: 17 residues. Germline values: CDR1 SGHRS, CDR2 YFSETQ. The CDR3 DNA reads as TGCGCCAGCAGCTTGGCGCTTCTAGCGGGACGCACAGATACGCAGTATTTT. Translating it yields CASSLALLAGRTDTQYF.

The chain links TRBV7-9 to TRBJ2-2; D is ambiguous. V lost 2 bases, J lost 5 bases, and 6 bases lay in between. CDR3 size: 13 residues. Germline loops: CDR1 SEHNR, CDR2 FQNEAQ (reference sequence). CDR3 loop: CASSLMATGELFF. The DNA of the CDR3 is TGTGCCAGCAGCTTAATGGCAACCGGGGAGCTGTTTTTT.

The chain carries TRBV25-1 and TRBJ2-7, with TRBD1 as a possible D gene (5 bases). Trimming removed 0 bases from V and 3 bases from J, with 12 bases in between. Germline assignment: CDR1 MGHDK and CDR2 SYGVNS. The CDR3 is 15 amino acids. The CDR3 loop is CASSEYFSQGYEQYF. As DNA, the CDR3 is TGTGCCAGCAGTGAATATTTCTCGCAGGGCTACGAGCAGTACTTC.

This CDR3 reads CASSLIAGQGNYGYTF. The CDR3 DNA follows: TGTGCCAGCAGCTTAATTGCGGGACAGGGTAACTATGGCTACACCTTC. The chain joins TRBV11-1 to TRBJ1-2; 9 nucleotides match TRBD1. V was clipped by 2 bases and J by 1 base; unmatched bases: 5. The germline V gene encodes CDR1 SGHAT and CDR2 FQDESV (reference sequence). This CDR3 has 16 amino acids. Full variable domain (rest looked up from reference TRBV11-1 and TRBJ1-2): EAEVAQSPRYKITEKSQAVAFWCDPISGHATLYWYRQILGQGPELLVQFQDESVVDDSQLPKDRFSAERLKGVDSTLKIQPAELGDSAMYLCASSLIAGQGNYGYTFGSGTRLTVV.

This rearrangement joins TRBV11-2 to TRBJ2-1; D might be TRBD2 (6 bases). CDR1 and CDR2 from the germline V gene are SGHAT and FQNNGV. The CDR3 length is 14 residues. V lost 1 base and J lost 7, with 11 bases in between. CDR3 sequence reads: CASSLGSAGNEQFF. The DNA of the CDR3 is TGTGCCAGCAGCTTAGGTTCTGCGGGGAATGAGCAGTTCTTC.

This clone was picked up a small number of times. The V and J genes are TRBV6-1 and TRBJ1-1; TRBD1 agrees at 10 bases. The V segment lost 2 bases and the J segment 0 bases; nucleotides outside the gene matches: 9. This CDR3 comprises 18 residues. Germline CDR1 reads MNHNS; CDR2 reads SASEGT. The CDR3 coding sequence is TGTGCCAGCAGTGAACCGCGGGACAGGGGTTTTATGAACACTGAAGCTTTCTTT. Its protein product is CASSEPRDRGFMNTEAFF.

The chain has TRBV14 and TRBJ2-7; possibly TRBD2 for D (6 bases). V was shortened by 4 bases and J by 3 bases, with 13 bases between the two germline ends. CDR3 length: 14 amino acids. Germline V lookup: CDR1 SGHDN, CDR2 FVKESK. CDR3 in amino acids: CASSRAGTYYEQYF. The CDR3 DNA is TGTGCCAGCAGCCGTGCCGGGACTTACTACGAGCAGTACTTC.

The V and J genes are TRBV19 and TRBJ1-2; D uncertain. Trimming stripped 0 bases from V and 7 bases from J, with 18 bases between. The CDR3 is 16 amino acids. Germline V CDR1 and CDR2: LNHDA, SQIVND (reference sequence). Here the CDR3 reads CASSIDLSGFGSGYTF. The CDR3 DNA reads TGTGCCAGTAGTATAGATCTCTCAGGATTTGGGTCTGGCTACACCTTC.

The count of this clone is one. V is TRBV5-6 and J is TRBJ2-7; TRBD1 is a possible D gene (6 bases). CDR3 length equals 13 residues. V was trimmed by 3 bases and J by 2 bases, leaving 9 bases between them. Germline V gene data show CDR1 as SGHDT and CDR2 as YYEEEE. The CDR3 region has the DNA TGTGCCAGCAGCTCCGGACAGACCTACGAGCAGTACTTC. This codes for CASSSGQTYEQYF.

This chain uses TRBV6-5 with TRBJ1-5; 8 positions agree with TRBD1. The CDR3 consists of 15 residues. Trimming removed 0 bases from V and 6 bases from J; junction bases left unmatched: 4. Germline CDR1 MNHEY, CDR2 SVGAGI. CDR3: CASSYSQGAGQPQHF. The CDR3 DNA follows: TGTGCCAGCAGTTACTCTCAGGGGGCAGGTCAGCCCCAGCATTTT.

This chain connects TRBV28 to TRBJ1-5; D is unresolved. The germline V and J ends were trimmed by 2 bases and 1 base, with 6 bases remaining between them. The CDR3 contains 14 residues. Germline V lookup: CDR1 MDHEN, CDR2 SYDVKM. CDR3 region: CASSLGLSNQPQHF. CDR3 DNA sequence: TGTGCCAGCAGTTTAGGGCTCAGCAATCAGCCCCAGCATTTT.

The V gene is TRBV5-4, the J gene TRBJ2-4; the D gene is possibly TRBD1 (6 bases). CDR1 and CDR2 from the germline V gene are SGHNT and YYREEE (reference sequence). This CDR3 contains 16 residues. V lost 2 bases and J 1 base, leaving 13 bases between the germline ends. The CDR3, as DNA: TGTGCCAGCAGCTTATATTCCCAGGGGGCCAAAAACATTCAGTACTTC. This gives the protein CASSLYSQGAKNIQYF.

The chain links TRBV29-1 to TRBJ2-2; 8 positions match TRBD2. V trimming: 7 bases; J trimming: 4 bases; junction bases outside the gene matches: 8. The CDR3 contains 14 residues. CDR1 is SQVTM and CDR2 is ANQGSEA in the germline V gene. The CDR3 spells CSALSGSGTGELFF. The DNA of the CDR3 is TGCAGCGCCCTCAGCGGGAGCGGCACCGGGGAGCTGTTTTTT.

J is TRBJ2-2 and V is TRBV10-3; 8 bases match TRBD2. The trim removed 10 bases at V and 4 bases at J, leaving 8 bases unmatched. CDR1 is ENHRY, CDR2 SYGVKD, per germline. The CDR3 has 14 amino acids. CDR3 protein: CASLSGSATGELFF. In nucleotides, the CDR3 is TGTGCCAGCCTAAGCGGGAGCGCCACCGGGGAGCTGTTTTTT.

The V gene is TRBV7-8, the J gene TRBJ2-5; a weak D match, TRBD2 (6 bases). Trimming stripped 4 bases from V and 7 bases from J, with 13 bases between. CDR1 and CDR2 (germline): SGHVS, FQNEAQ. The CDR3 contains 13 residues. The CDR3 sequence: CASSWAEEGTQYF. CDR3 DNA: TGTGCCAGCAGCTGGGCGGAGGAGGGGACCCAGTACTTC.

This rearrangement joins TRBV6-1 to TRBJ2-7, with 9 bases identical to TRBD1. The CDR3 totals 15 residues. Germline CDR1 reads MNHNS; CDR2 reads SASEGT. V trimming: 2 bases; J trimming: 4 bases; junction bases outside the gene matches: 6. CDR3 sequence (DNA): TGTGCCAGCAGTGAATTCGGGACAGGGACTTACGAGCAGTACTTC. The encoded protein is CASSEFGTGTYEQYF.

The chain links TRBV5-1 to TRBJ1-4, with 8 bases identical to TRBD1. Germline assignment: CDR1 SGHRS and CDR2 YFSETQ. The CDR3 totals 15 residues. Trimming at V came to 7 bases and at J to 1 base, leaving 6 bases not matched to a gene. CDR3 sequence (DNA): TGCGCCAGCCGCGACGACAGGGGAACTAATGAAAAACTGTTTTTT. Protein sequence: CASRDDRGTNEKLFF.

This chain joins TRBV7-8 and TRBJ2-5; D is uncertain. The CDR3 sequence is 13 residues long. Germline values: CDR1 SGHVS, CDR2 FQNEAQ. The ends were cut back, 4 bases at V and 3 bases at J, with 9 bases in the middle. CDR3 in amino acids: CASSYYSKETQYF. CDR3 sequence (DNA): TGTGCCAGCAGCTACTACTCGAAAGAGACCCAGTACTTC.

This chain links TRBV10-2 with TRBJ1-3; D perhaps matches TRBD1 (5 bases). The CDR3 has 12 amino acids. The V end was cut by 3 bases, the J end by 7 bases, with 7 bases between. Germline V lookup: CDR1 WSHSY, CDR2 SAAADI. This CDR3 is CASSDGANTIYF. The CDR3 DNA reads TGCGCCAGCAGTGATGGGGCTAACACCATATATTTT.

This chain uses TRBV5-1 with TRBJ2-3; D remains unclear. Germline assignment: CDR1 SGHRS and CDR2 YFSETQ. Trimming pared 0 bases from V and 9 bases from J, leaving 14 bases between. The CDR3 totals 14 residues. The CDR3 sequence: CASSLGADPATQYF. For the CDR3, the DNA is TGCGCCAGCAGCTTGGGGGCAGACCCAGCCACGCAGTATTTT.

The chain joins TRBV4-2 to TRBJ2-7, with 8 bases lining up with TRBD2. Looked up from germline, CDR1 is LGHNA and CDR2 is YNFKEQ. The CDR3 covers 15 residues. The V segment lost 4 bases and the J segment 4 bases; nucleotides outside the gene matches: 9. The CDR3: CASSPSTSVLYEQYF. CDR3 DNA sequence: TGTGCCAGCAGCCCTTCGACTAGCGTGCTGTACGAGCAGTACTTC.

CDR3 sequence (DNA): TGTGCCAGCAGCCCCCCAGGGGTCACGGGGGAGCAGTACTTC. Translating gives CASSPPGVTGEQYF. The rearrangement links TRBV9 to TRBJ2-7, with a tentative D call TRBD1 (6 bases). Per the germline V gene, CDR1 is SGDLS and CDR2 is YYNGEE. The V end was cut by 4 bases, the J end by 7 bases, with 18 bases between. CDR3 length: 14 residues.